Given below is one TCR beta chain in context. This sample stems from a study of T cell changes during pregnancy in multiple sclerosis. The germline gives CDR1 SNHLY, CDR2 FYNNEI. The V gene lost 4 bases and the J gene lost 6 bases, with 10 bases spanning the gap. This CDR3 is built from 13 residues. Assay: immunoSEQ multiplex PCR; the TCRdb copy retains only in-frame clones and omits some. In the table there are 55,000 to 65,000 clones, roughly 92% of which are singletons. This chain uses TRBV2 with TRBJ1-5, with D possibly matching TRBD1 (5 bases). The TCR was taken from a female donor with multiple sclerosis, enrolled in a pregnancy study. This specimen was peripheral blood, taken in the second trimester of pregnancy. Here the CDR3 reads CASSGTRVQPQHF. For the CDR3, the DNA is TGTGCCAGCAGTGGTACCAGGGTTCAGCCCCAGCATTTT.